This record looks at one T cell receptor (beta chain) sequence and its context. The time point: patch test 2, 6 weeks after DPC sensitization. Specified treatment: therapeutic diphenylcyclopropenone sensitization with weekly scalp DPC. V was shortened by 2 bases and J by 5 bases, with 17 bases between the two germline ends. The CDR3 sequence is 16 residues long. Germline CDR1 is KGHDR and CDR2 is SFDVKD. This record comes from a study of human T cells and chemical hapten exposure. TCRdb reprocessed the RACE reads via MiXCR and lists one record per CDR3 protein. The sample consists of roughly 52,000 distinct CDR3 sequences, 9.5% to 10% of them appearing once.

The J gene is TRBJ2-5, the V gene TRBV24-1, with D maybe TRBD2 (6 bases). The source material was whole blood, sampled in connection with sensitization to the hapten diphenylcyclopropenone (DPC). The TCR sequence derives from a woman in her 50s with alopecia areata. Some clones in this sample may be carry-over from other donors' samples. The CDR3 DNA reads TGTGCCACCAGTGATTCCGGGACTCCCGACGGGGAGACCCAGTACTTC. Protein: CATSDSGTPDGETQYF.